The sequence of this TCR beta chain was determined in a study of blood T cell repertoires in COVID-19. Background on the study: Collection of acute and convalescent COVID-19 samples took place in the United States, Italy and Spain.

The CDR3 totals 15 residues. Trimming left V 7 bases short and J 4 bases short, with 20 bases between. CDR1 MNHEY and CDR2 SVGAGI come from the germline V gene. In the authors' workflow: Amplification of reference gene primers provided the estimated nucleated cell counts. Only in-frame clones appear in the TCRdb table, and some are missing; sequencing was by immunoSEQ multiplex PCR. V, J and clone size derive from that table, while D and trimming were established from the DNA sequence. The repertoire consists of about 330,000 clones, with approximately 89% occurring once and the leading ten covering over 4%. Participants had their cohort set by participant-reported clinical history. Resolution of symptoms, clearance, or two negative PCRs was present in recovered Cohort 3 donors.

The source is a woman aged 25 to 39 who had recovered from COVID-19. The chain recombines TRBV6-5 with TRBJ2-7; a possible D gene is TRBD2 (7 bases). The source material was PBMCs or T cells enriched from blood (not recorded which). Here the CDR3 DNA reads TGTGCCAGCACCCCACCTGGGGGGGCCTCTTACGAGCAGTACTTC. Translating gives CASTPPGGASYEQYF.